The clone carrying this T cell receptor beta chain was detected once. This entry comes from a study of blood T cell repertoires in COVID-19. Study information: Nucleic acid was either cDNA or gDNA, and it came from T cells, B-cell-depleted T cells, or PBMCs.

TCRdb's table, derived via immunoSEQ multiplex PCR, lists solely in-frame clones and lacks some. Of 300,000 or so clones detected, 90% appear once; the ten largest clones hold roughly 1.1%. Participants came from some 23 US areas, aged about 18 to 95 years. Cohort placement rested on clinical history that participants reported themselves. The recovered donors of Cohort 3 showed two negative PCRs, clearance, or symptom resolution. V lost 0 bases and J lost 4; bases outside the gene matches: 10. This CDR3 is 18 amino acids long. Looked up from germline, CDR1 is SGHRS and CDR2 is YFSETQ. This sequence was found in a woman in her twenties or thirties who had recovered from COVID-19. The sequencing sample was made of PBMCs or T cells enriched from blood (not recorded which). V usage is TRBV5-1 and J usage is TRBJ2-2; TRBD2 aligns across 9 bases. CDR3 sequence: CASSLELSSGTLTGELFF. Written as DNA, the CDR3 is TGCGCCAGCAGCTTGGAGTTGTCTAGCGGGACTCTCACCGGGGAGCTGTTTTTT.